What follows describes a single T cell receptor (beta chain). In the study's own analysis: Quantification of nucleated cells was approximated via reference gene primer amplification. The data were produced by immunoSEQ multiplex PCR, yet TCRdb's version contains in-frame clones alone and is incomplete. V, J and clone size were drawn from that table, and D and trimming were deduced from the DNA. Among 90,000 to 130,000 clones listed, over 80% were seen once. The record originates from a study of blood T cell repertoires in COVID-19. For the study at large: Samples taken during acute and convalescent COVID-19 were collected in the United States, Italy and Spain. The cDNA or gDNA used as material had been derived from T cells, B-cell-depleted T cells, or PBMCs.

Germline V gives CDR1 SQVTM, CDR2 ANQGSEA. CDR3 length: 14 residues. With V trimmed by 6 bases and J by 1 base, 8 bases remained unmatched. The chain uses TRBV29-1 and TRBJ2-5, with 7 bases matching TRBD1. The origin of this receptor is a woman between 65 and 79 years old with acute or convalescent COVID-19. The sample consisted of peripheral blood. As DNA, the CDR3 is TGCAGCGTCGTTCTGGGACAGCTCCAAGAGACCCAGTACTTC. Translating gives CSVVLGQLQETQYF.